Presented here are 10 T cell receptor beta chains from one specimen sequenced in a study of T cells after yellow fever vaccination. One entry per CDR3 protein results from TCRdb running MiXCR on the 5' RACE reads. In the table there are roughly 330,000 distinct CDR3 sequences, about 4% of which are singletons. Material: PBMCs, obtained 5 days after the yellow fever booster vaccination. The source of these receptors is a man between 18 and 35 years old who received the YFV17D yellow fever vaccine.

The table lists this clonotype with a few counts. The chain recombines TRBV7-7 with TRBJ2-5, with D possibly TRBD2 on 6 matching bases. CDR3 size: 15 residues. The germline V gene encodes CDR1 SSHAT and CDR2 FNYEAQ (reference sequence). V gave up 1 base and J gave up 5 bases, with 14 bases separating them. Written as DNA, the CDR3 is TGTGCCAGCAGCTTAGTTGGTAGCGGTGCGGAGACCCAGTACTTC. Translation gives CASSLVGSGAETQYF. The complete variable domain, with remaining parts taken from reference TRBV7-7 and TRBJ2-5, reads GAGVSQSPRYKVTKRGQDVTLRCDPISSHATLYWYQQALGQGPEFLTYFNYEAQPDKSGLPSDRFSAERPEGSISTLTIQRTEQRDSAMYRCASSLVGSGAETQYFGPGTRLLVL.

This clonotype was seen ten or more times. The chain combines TRBV4-2 with TRBJ2-5; maybe TRBD1 (6 bases). Germline V gene lookup returns CDR1 LGHNA and CDR2 YNFKEQ. The CDR3 length is 13 residues. The V end was cut by 1 base, the J end by 5 bases, with 8 bases between. This CDR3 reads CASSQAGVETQYF. The CDR3 DNA follows: TGTGCCAGCAGCCAAGCAGGGGTGGAGACCCAGTACTTC.

In its sample, this clonotype was seen a few times. The chain recombines TRBV4-2 with TRBJ2-3; TRBD2 aligns across 11 bases. In germline, CDR1 is LGHNA, CDR2 YNFKEQ. The CDR3 covers 17 residues. After removal of 4 bases from V and 4 bases from J, the junction contained 10 bases not matched to a gene. For the CDR3, the DNA is TGTGCCAGCAGCCGATCTGGCGGTAGCGGGGGGGCAGATACGCAGTATTTT. It codes for CASSRSGGSGGADTQYF.

This clonotype was counted between two and nine times. This chain uses TRBV6-2 or TRBV6-3 with TRBJ2-7, with no clear D. The germline V gene encodes CDR1 MNHEY and CDR2 SVGEGT. The CDR3 covers 13 residues. With 2 bases removed from V and 4 bases from J, the gap between germline ends came to 9 bases. The CDR3 DNA sequence: TGTGCCAGCAGTTACAACACTGGATACGAGCAGTACGTC. Its protein product is CASSYNTGYEQYV.

V gene TRBV10-3 combines with J gene TRBJ1-5; D is uncertain. The germline V gene has CDR1 ENHRY and CDR2 SYGVKD. Trimming stripped 10 bases from V and 3 bases from J, with 13 bases between. This CDR3 has 13 amino acids. The CDR3: CATRLRVNQPQHF. The CDR3 DNA sequence: TGTGCCACCCGATTGAGGGTCAATCAGCCCCAGCATTTT.

The chain couples TRBV14 to TRBJ2-1; the D gene could be TRBD1 or TRBD2 (5 bases each). Germline assignment: CDR1 SGHDN and CDR2 FVKESK. The CDR3 runs to 16 residues. V was cut by 4 bases and J by 8 bases, with 21 bases left in between. CDR3 DNA: TGTGCCAGCAGCCGAGGGCCCGGGGTTGGGACCCATGAGCAGTTCTTC. It codes for CASSRGPGVGTHEQFF.

This clonotype was detected only a few times. The gene calls are TRBV6-6 and TRBJ2-2; D gene uncertain. The ends were cut back, 6 bases at V and 0 bases at J, with 11 bases in the middle. Germline CDR1 and CDR2: MNHNY and SVGAGI (reference sequence). The CDR3 runs to 15 residues. The CDR3 nucleotides are TGTGCCAGCAGGGCCGGGTTCGCGAACACCGGGGAGCTGTTTTTT. It is translated as CASRAGFANTGELFF.

There are a few counts of this clonotype. The chain recombines TRBV10-3 with TRBJ1-1, with a possible D match to TRBD1 (5 bases). Deletions cut 2 bases from V and 4 bases from J, with 11 bases between. The CDR3 runs to 14 residues. Germline CDR1 is ENHRY and CDR2 is SYGVKD. The CDR3 protein is CAISEAGGVTEAFF. As DNA, the CDR3 is TGTGCCATCAGTGAGGCCGGGGGGGTCACTGAAGCTTTCTTT.

This clonotype has at least ten counts. The chain has TRBV12-3 or TRBV12-4 and TRBJ1-2; TRBD1 matches 7 bases. This CDR3 contains 14 residues. With V trimmed by 6 bases and J by 5 bases, 9 bases remained unmatched. DNA for the CDR3: TGTGCCAGCAGCCCCCAGGGGGGAGGATATGGCTACACCTTC. This gives the protein CASSPQGGGYGYTF.

The CDR3 protein is CASSEASGGGYGYTF. The CDR3 DNA reads TGTGCCAGCAGTGAAGCATCAGGGGGCGGCTATGGCTACACCTTC. The gene calls are TRBV2 and TRBJ1-2; TRBD1 matches at 8 bases. CDR1 and CDR2 (germline): SNHLY, FYNNEI. J was trimmed by 4 bases and V by 0 bases; bases with no gene match: 4. CDR3 length: 15 residues.